A selection of T cell receptor beta chains follows, all from one sample in a study of blood T cells in healthy people across ages. Each CDR3 protein is one row after TCRdb ran MiXCR on the 5' RACE reads. The repertoire has about 690,000 distinct CDR3 sequences, roughly two fifths of them found once; the top ten carry about 32%. Sequences were obtained from blood. These receptor sequences come from a man older than 75 in good health. The CDR3 runs from the conserved cysteine through the conserved F or W. A D gene is named only where the DNA matches it firmly. Size tells how often a clone was seen (once, few, many) or the class of an expanded clone, and some rows leave it out.

.	few	TRBV4-3	TRBJ2-6	TGCGCCAGCAGCCAAGAGGGCGGAATGTGGGGCTCTGGGGCCAACGTCCTGACTTTC	CASSQEGGMWGSGANVLTF
.	.	TRBV10-3	TRBJ2-7	TGTGCCATCAGTGAGGGGGTACCCTACGAGCAGTACTTC	CAISEGVPYEQYF
.	.	TRBV11-3	TRBJ2-3	TGTGCCAGCAGCTTAGATGCGGGACTCAACACAGATACGCAGTATTTT	CASSLDAGLNTDTQYF
TRBD1	.	TRBV20-1	TRBJ2-1	TGCAGTGCCGTTCCGGGACAGGGTTTTGAGCAGTTCTTC	CSAVPGQGFEQFF
.	few	TRBV2	TRBJ2-5	TGTGCCAGCAGTGTCCCACACTCAGGGTCCCAAGAGACCCAGTACTTC	CASSVPHSGSQETQYF
TRBD1	.	TRBV12-3/TRBV12-4	TRBJ2-6	TGTGCCAGCAGTCTACCGACAGGGGGACTCTCTGGGGCCAACGTCCTGACTTTC	CASSLPTGGLSGANVLTF
TRBD2	few	TRBV7-2	TRBJ2-1	TGTGCCAGCAGCTTAGCGGGGAGGGTCCATGAGCAGTTCTTC	CASSLAGRVHEQFF
.	.	TRBV5-1	TRBJ2-2	TGCGCCAGCAACGGGAGAGAAACCGGGGAGCTGTTTTTT	CASNGRETGELFF
.	.	TRBV7-2	TRBJ1-2	TGTGCCAGCAGCGTACAAGCAGGGGTATATGGCTACACCTTC	CASSVQAGVYGYTF
TRBD2	.	TRBV20-1	TRBJ2-1	TGCAGTGCCCCTGGGGGCCTAGCGGGACAAAGCTCCTACAATGAGCAGTTCTTC	CSAPGGLAGQSSYNEQFF
.	.	TRBV20-1	TRBJ2-5	TGCAGTGCTAGATTGGGAAACCAAGAGACCCAGTACTTC	CSARLGNQETQYF
TRBD1	few	TRBV11-1	TRBJ1-2	TGTGCCAGCAGCTCAGGGACAGGGGGGAAGTATGGCTACACCTTC	CASSSGTGGKYGYTF
.	.	TRBV25-1	TRBJ2-5	TGTGCCAGCAGTGAATCCGGTTTGAGGGCTAAAGAGACCCAGTACTTC	CASSESGLRAKETQYF
.	.	TRBV6-1	TRBJ2-3	TGTGCCAGCAGTGAAGCGAGGTCAGATACGCAGTATTTT	CASSEARSDTQYF
TRBD1	few	TRBV6-2/TRBV6-3	TRBJ1-2	TGTGCCAGCAGGACAGGGGCATCGTCTGGCTACACCTTC	CASRTGASSGYTF
.	.	TRBV6-1	TRBJ1-2	TGTGCCAGCAAACTGACAGTCCTCTATGGCTACACCTTC	CASKLTVLYGYTF
TRBD2	.	TRBV20-1	TRBJ2-1	TGCAGTGCTGCCCGCACTAGCGGGGGTTCCTACAATGAGCAGTTCTTC	CSAARTSGGSYNEQFF
.	few	TRBV4-3	TRBJ1-1	TGCGCCAGCAGCCAAGACAGACTGAACACTGAAGCTTTCTTT	CASSQDRLNTEAFF
.	few	TRBV20-1	TRBJ2-7	TGCAGTGCTGGGGGTTTGGGGGGCTACGAGCAGTACTTC	CSAGGLGGYEQYF
TRBD2	few	TRBV20-1	TRBJ2-7	TGCAGTGCTAGAGCCCTTGGACTAGCGGGAGGACGGACCTACGAGCAGTACTTC	CSARALGLAGGRTYEQYF
.	.	TRBV2	TRBJ1-2	TGTGCCAGCAACGTATACAGTGGTGGCTACACCTTC	CASNVYSGGYTF
TRBD2	few	TRBV7-3	TRBJ2-3	TGTGCCAGCAGCTCCCCGACTAGCGGGGTTAGCACAGATACGCAGTATTTT	CASSSPTSGVSTDTQYF
.	.	TRBV27	TRBJ2-3	TGTGCCAGCAGTGTCTCCGAGCCCACAGATACGCAGTATTTT	CASSVSEPTDTQYF
.	.	TRBV20-1	TRBJ2-7	TGCAGTGCTAATAGGGCGGGGCTAGCTAATAATGAGCAGTACTTC	CSANRAGLANNEQYF
TRBD2	few	TRBV3-1	TRBJ2-5	TGTGCCAGCAGCCGATCCGGGACTAGCGGGAGTGGAGAGACCCAGTACTTC	CASSRSGTSGSGETQYF
.	.	TRBV2	TRBJ1-5	TGTGCCAGCAGTGAAGGTACGGAGGGCCAAGCCCAGCATTTT	CASSEGTEGQAQHF
.	once	TRBV6-5	TRBJ1-1	TGTGCCAGCAGTTACGGGGCCAGGCCGAACACTGAAGCTTTCTTT	CASSYGARPNTEAFF
.	few	TRBV5-5	TRBJ2-3	TGTGCCAGCAGCTCATTTAGCACAGATACGCAGTATTTT	CASSSFSTDTQYF
.	many	TRBV4-3	TRBJ2-1	TGCGCCAGCAGCCGAGGCGGCAATGAGCAGTTCTTC	CASSRGGNEQFF
TRBD1	.	TRBV7-2	TRBJ2-1	TGTGCCAGCAGTTATGGGGACAGGACTATGGCGCAGTTCTTC	CASSYGDRTMAQFF
TRBD2	.	TRBV12-3/TRBV12-4	TRBJ2-7	TGTGCCAGCTACCACCCGCGCGGGGGGCGATTCAATGAGCAGTACTTC	CASYHPRGGRFNEQYF
TRBD1	.	TRBV6-5	TRBJ1-2	TGTGCCAGCAGTTTACGGAGTGCCGGGACAGGTCTCCTCGGCTACACCTTC	CASSLRSAGTGLLGYTF
.	.	TRBV29-1	TRBJ1-5	TGCAGCGTGCTCCAGGGTGGAAACAATCAGCCCCAGCATTTT	CSVLQGGNNQPQHF
TRBD1	few	TRBV5-5	TRBJ2-6	TGTGCCAGCAGCACGCGGGGGACAGGGGTATCTGGGGCCAACGTCCTGACTTTC	CASSTRGTGVSGANVLTF
TRBD1	.	TRBV20-1	TRBJ2-5	TGCAGTGCTAGTGACAGGGGGAAGCAGACCCAGTACTTC	CSASDRGKQTQYF
.	few	TRBV6-1	TRBJ2-1	TGTGCCAGCAGTGAAGGAGTTAAAGGGGGGATCCAGTTCTTC	CASSEGVKGGIQFF
TRBD2	few	TRBV7-9	TRBJ2-1	TGTGCCAGCAGCTTAGCCTCCGGGACTAGCGGGAGACCGATTGAGCAGTTCTTC	CASSLASGTSGRPIEQFF
.	.	TRBV3-1	TRBJ2-1	TGTGCCAGCACCATCAGGGGATACAATGAGCAGTTCTTC	CASTIRGYNEQFF
.	few	TRBV9	TRBJ2-2	TGTGCCAGCAGCAGGGAGGAGCGGGCAGGGAACAAGTTTTTT	CASSREERAGNKFF
.	few	TRBV7-2	TRBJ2-7	TGTGCCAGCAGCTTAATTGGAGATTACGAGCAGTACTTC	CASSLIGDYEQYF
.	few	TRBV7-3	TRBJ2-7	TGTGCCAGCAGCTCAACACAGGGTACCTACGAGCAGTACTTC	CASSSTQGTYEQYF
TRBD2	many	TRBV4-2	TRBJ2-5	TGTGCCAGCAGCGAGCGACTAGCGGGAGGAGAGACCCAGTACTTC	CASSERLAGGETQYF
.	.	TRBV14	TRBJ2-1	TGTGCCAGCAGCCAACCGACGGTGGGGTCCTACAATGAGCAGTTCTTC	CASSQPTVGSYNEQFF